This T cell receptor beta chain comes out of a study of cytotoxic CD8 clonotypes in ibrutinib-treated CLL. Whole-study context: Response sampling occurred after a median roughly 11 months of treatment (range 6 to 36). Study findings and constraints: Stable or contracted on treatment, public clonotypes were also uncommon. At ibrutinib response, clonality increased, and at progression it declined back toward baseline.

Generated by immunoSEQ multiplex PCR, the TCRdb table keeps only in-frame clones and is missing some. In the table there are roughly 45,000 clones, just over 65% of which are singletons. The V gene end was trimmed by 5 bases and the J gene end by 4 bases; junction bases not matched to a gene: 18. The germline V gene has CDR1 SGHTA and CDR2 FQGNSA. This CDR3 has 18 residues. On this clone itself: Antigen: not known.

The TCR originated in a human donor with chronic lymphocytic leukemia. The V and J genes are TRBV7-2 and TRBJ1-2, with TRBD1 matching 8 bases. Sequencing was performed on PBMCs, taken after 24 months of ibrutinib treatment. The CDR3 DNA follows: TGTGCCAGCAGCGTAAAGGGGACAGGCATAGGTGGGGTCTATGGCTACACCTTC. This encodes CASSVKGTGIGGVYGYTF.